What follows are 12 T cell receptor beta chains derived from one specimen sequenced in a study of T cell repertoires in cytomegalovirus infection. These receptors have no identified antigens. Using its own MiXCR run on the reads, TCRdb lists one record per CDR3 protein. This sample yields 900,000 to 950,000 distinct CDR3 sequences, of which around a third are seen a single time; around 15% belongs to the top ten. Sequencing was performed on cultured CD8+ T cells from PBMCs, taken from culture after CMV antigen stimulation. Every receptor here comes from a human donor in good health (CMV status not recorded). Some clones in this sample may be carry-over from other donors' samples.

This clonotype was observed a handful of times. The gene calls are TRBV4-1 and TRBJ2-1, with D unresolved. With 0 bases removed from V and 6 bases from J, the gap between germline ends came to 6 bases. The CDR3 is 13 residues long. The germline gives CDR1 MGHRA, CDR2 YSYEKL. This CDR3 reads CASSQDWSNEQFF. DNA for the CDR3: TGCGCCAGCAGCCAAGATTGGAGCAATGAGCAGTTCTTC.

The V gene is TRBV28, the J gene TRBJ2-5; D is perhaps TRBD1 or TRBD2 (5 bases each). Trimming left V 0 bases short and J 5 bases short, with 13 bases between. The germline gives CDR1 MDHEN, CDR2 SYDVKM. This CDR3 has 15 amino acids. The CDR3 nucleotides are TGTGCCAGCAGTTTATGGGAAAAGGGGACGGAGACCCAGTACTTC. Protein product: CASSLWEKGTETQYF.

J is TRBJ1-6 and V is TRBV5-6, with D maybe TRBD1 (5 bases). V lost 1 base, J lost 9 bases, and 17 bases lay in between. This CDR3 spans 16 amino acids. Germline values: CDR1 SGHDT, CDR2 YYEEEE. CDR3 coding DNA: TGTGCCAGCAGCTTGCGGGTTTGGGGGGATAGTTCACCCCTCCACTTT. It specifies CASSLRVWGDSSPLHF.

This clonotype was seen repeatedly, ten times or more. The CDR3 protein is CASSYGGDTGELFF. The CDR3 nucleotides read TGTGCCAGCAGTTACGGGGGGGACACCGGGGAGCTGTTTTTT. The genes are TRBV6-2 or TRBV6-3 and TRBJ2-2; 7 bases match TRBD2. In germline, CDR1 is MNHEY, CDR2 SVGEGT. Trimming at V came to 2 bases and at J to 3 bases, leaving 0 bases not matched to a gene. This CDR3 has 14 amino acids.

This clonotype turned up a few times. The V call is TRBV7-2, the J call TRBJ2-3; D might be TRBD1 (6 bases). The CDR3 is 13 residues long. V was clipped by 11 bases and J by 4 bases, with 16 bases between them. Germline assignment: CDR1 SGHTA and CDR2 FQGNSA. The chain's CDR3 is CAVRQEFSDTQYF. The CDR3, as DNA: TGTGCCGTGAGACAGGAGTTCTCAGATACGCAGTATTTT.

This clonotype has at least ten counts. This CDR3 is CASSVEVMNTEAFF. The CDR3 nucleotides are TGTGCCAGCAGTGTCGAGGTGATGAACACTGAAGCTTTCTTT. The J gene is TRBJ1-1, the V gene TRBV6-1; D gene unclear. This CDR3 is 14 amino acids long. Germline V gene data show CDR1 as MNHNS and CDR2 as SASEGT. Trimming removed 4 bases at V and 0 bases at J, with 9 bases between.

This clonotype appeared once. The gene calls are TRBV6-4 and TRBJ2-1; D is ambiguous. CDR3 length: 11 residues. The ends were cut back, 0 bases at V and 9 bases at J, with 3 bases in the middle. In germline, CDR1 is MRHNA, CDR2 SNTAGT. In DNA form, the CDR3 reads TGTGCCAGCAGTGACTCGTTTGAGCAGTTCTTC. It specifies CASSDSFEQFF.

The table lists this clonotype with a few counts. The V call is TRBV11-2, the J call TRBJ2-3, with TRBD2 matching 8 bases. The V segment lost 5 bases and the J segment 5 bases; nucleotides outside the gene matches: 15. The germline CDR1 and CDR2 sequences are SGHAT and FQNNGV. The CDR3 runs 17 residues. CDR3 sequence: CASSDFDFRGGIDTQYF. The CDR3 region has the DNA TGTGCCAGCAGCGACTTCGACTTCCGGGGGGGTATAGATACGCAGTATTTT.

This clonotype was seen a handful of times. The V and J genes are TRBV5-4 and TRBJ2-3, with 7 bases lining up with TRBD1. CDR1 SGHNT and CDR2 YYREEE come from the germline V gene (reference sequence). The CDR3 length is 15 residues. Losses at the gene ends were 2 bases for V and 5 bases for J; bases not matched to a gene: 8. The CDR3 spells CASSFGTVRGDTQYF. The CDR3 nucleotides are TGTGCCAGCAGCTTTGGGACAGTCCGGGGAGATACGCAGTATTTT.

The J gene is TRBJ1-3, the V gene TRBV6-1, with D possibly being TRBD1 (5 bases). V lost 5 bases and J lost 0, with 11 bases in between. CDR1 is MNHNS, CDR2 SASEGT, per germline. The CDR3 spans 15 residues. This chain's CDR3 is CASSFDSTSGNTIYF. CDR3 DNA sequence: TGTGCCAGCAGTTTCGACAGCACCTCTGGAAACACCATATATTTT.

The CDR3 DNA follows: TGTGCCAGCAGCCCTAGCGGGGCTGTAAGCTCCTACAATGAGCAGTTCTTC. Residues: CASSPSGAVSSYNEQFF. The V call is TRBV9, the J call TRBJ2-1; TRBD2 aligns across 9 bases. This CDR3 is 17 amino acids long. V shed 4 bases and J 0 bases; nucleotides not matched to a gene: 8. CDR1 and CDR2 (germline): SGDLS, YYNGEE.

The gene calls are TRBV6-2 or TRBV6-3 and TRBJ2-3, with TRBD2 as a possible D gene (6 bases). From germline, CDR1 is MNHEY and CDR2 SVGEGT. Trimming took 8 bases from V and 2 from J, leaving 17 bases between them. The CDR3 is made up of 15 amino acids. In nucleotides, the CDR3 is TGTGCCAGCGGGCGTGGCGGGGCGTACACAGATACGCAGTATTTT. This sequence encodes CASGRGGAYTDTQYF.